A single sample is the source of the 25 T cell receptor beta chains below, sequenced in a study of blood T cell repertoires in COVID-19. TCRdb's table, derived via immunoSEQ multiplex PCR, lists solely in-frame clones and lacks some. The sample lists 200,000 to 250,000 clones, 85% occurring once. Sequenced input: peripheral blood. The receptor set was obtained from a woman aged 70-85 years with COVID-19, enrolled during active disease.

This chain connects TRBV5-6 to TRBJ1-2; D ambiguous. Germline lookup yields CDR1 SGHDT and CDR2 YYEEEE. Trimming removed 1 base at V and 4 bases at J, with 14 bases between. The CDR3 consists of 15 residues. CDR3 sequence reads: CASSLWSGSSYGYTF. CDR3 nucleotides: TGTGCCAGCAGCTTGTGGTCAGGATCGTCCTATGGCTACACCTTC.

The table lists this clone with a count of one. This chain joins TRBV7-6 and TRBJ1-2; 9 bases agree with TRBD1. The J segment lost 6 bases and the V segment lost 0 bases, leaving 2 bases of the junction unmatched. CDR1 is SGHVS, CDR2 FNYEAQ, per germline. The CDR3 consists of 14 residues. The CDR3 region is CASSLATGGNGYTF. The CDR3, as DNA: TGTGCCAGCAGCTTAGCGACAGGGGGAAATGGCTACACCTTC.

The chain has TRBV6-5 and TRBJ2-7, with 12 bases that match TRBD2. The CDR3 runs 15 residues. V was clipped by 6 bases and J by 5 bases; unmatched bases: 8. The germline V gene encodes CDR1 MNHEY and CDR2 SVGAGI. For the CDR3, the DNA is TGTGCCAGCAGCCGCCGACTAGCGGGAGAAGACGAGCAGTACTTC. This codes for CASSRRLAGEDEQYF.

The sample holds a few counts of this clone. The chain uses TRBV6-2 or TRBV6-3 and TRBJ1-2; no definite D call. Germline assignment: CDR1 MNHEY and CDR2 SVGEGT. The CDR3 is made up of 13 amino acids. The ends were cut back, 4 bases at V and 7 bases at J, with 13 bases in the middle. The CDR3 DNA reads TGTGCCAGCAGTTCTGGCCCCCCGGGTGGCTACACCTTC. It translates to CASSSGPPGGYTF.

This clone was detected once. The CDR3 coding sequence is TGTGCCACCAGCAGAGAACAACGCTCGGGGGCCAACGTCCTGACTTTC. Translating it yields CATSREQRSGANVLTF. This chain connects TRBV15 to TRBJ2-6, with no clear D. Trimming took off 0 bases at V and 4 bases at J, with 10 bases between the two ends. The CDR3 length is 16 residues. Germline CDR1 reads LNHNV; CDR2 reads YYDKDF (reference sequence).

This rearrangement joins TRBV6-2 or TRBV6-3 to TRBJ2-6; no clear D. CDR1 and CDR2 (germline): MNHEY, SVGEGT. Trimming removed 5 bases at V and 3 bases at J, with 11 bases between. The CDR3 length is 15 residues. The chain's CDR3 is CASSTQPLGANVLTF. As DNA, the CDR3 is TGTGCCAGCAGTACACAGCCTCTTGGGGCCAACGTCCTGACTTTC.

V usage is TRBV30 and J usage is TRBJ1-5; D is uncertain. With 3 bases removed from V and 2 bases from J, the gap between germline ends came to 23 bases. CDR1 is GTSNPN and CDR2 is SVGIG in the germline V gene (reference sequence). The CDR3 contains 18 residues. The CDR3 loop is CAWSLGEQGQRGNQPQHF. The CDR3, as DNA: TGTGCCTGGAGCCTTGGGGAACAAGGGCAGAGGGGCAATCAGCCCCAGCATTTT.

The chain uses TRBV12-5 and TRBJ2-3, with 16 bases aligning to TRBD2. J gave up 2 bases and V 3 bases, and 5 bases lay outside the gene matches. Germline loops: CDR1 LGHNT, CDR2 FRNRAP. The CDR3 length is 18 residues. CDR3 sequence: CASGLGTSGGVFTDTQYF. The CDR3 region has the DNA TGTGCTAGTGGTTTAGGGACTAGCGGGGGGGTCTTCACAGATACGCAGTATTTT.

The CDR3 DNA is TGCGCCAGCAGCCGGGGACAGGGAAGTACTGAAGCTTTCTTT. Translated, it gives CASSRGQGSTEAFF. The chain carries TRBV5-1 and TRBJ1-1; 9 nucleotides align to TRBD1. The CDR3 consists of 14 residues. CDR1 and CDR2 from the germline V gene are SGHRS and YFSETQ. V shed 4 bases, J shed 5 bases, and the junction held 6 bases outside the gene matches.

This chain uses TRBV11-2 with TRBJ2-3, with 9 bases aligning to TRBD2. Per germline, CDR1 SGHAT and CDR2 FQNNGV. The CDR3 has 15 residues. The J segment lost 2 bases and the V segment lost 6 bases, leaving 6 bases of the junction unmatched. The chain's CDR3 is CASSRLAGDTDTQYF. CDR3 sequence (DNA): TGTGCCAGCAGTCGGTTAGCGGGGGACACAGATACGCAGTATTTT.

Of note for this clone: A junction end diverges from the germline sequence, so it may reflect a read error. V is TRBV3-1 (or the pseudogene TRBV3-2) and J is TRBJ1-1; weak D call: TRBD1 (6 bases). The CDR3 spans 13 residues. Germline-derived CDR1 and CDR2 are LGHDT and YNNKEL (reference sequence). CDR3 protein: CASSQEAQGHFLW. The CDR3 region has the DNA TGTGCCAGCAGCCAAGAGGCCCAGGGGCACTTTCTTTGG.

This clone was seen only a few times. The V gene is TRBV7-9, the J gene TRBJ2-7; the D gene is possibly TRBD2 (5 bases). V dropped 1 base and J dropped 5 bases, with 15 bases sitting between them. The V gene's germline CDR1 is SEHNR and CDR2 FQNEAQ (reference sequence). There are 15 residues in the CDR3. DNA for the CDR3: TGTGCCAGCAGCTTAGGAGGGCTGATTATCAACGAGCAGTACTTC. As protein: CASSLGGLIINEQYF.

The V gene is TRBV19, the J gene TRBJ1-2; TRBD1 might be the D (5 bases). The V gene's germline CDR1 is LNHDA and CDR2 SQIVND (reference sequence). V was clipped by 5 bases and J by 6 bases, with 16 bases between them. The length of the CDR3 is 14 residues. DNA of the CDR3: TGTGCCAGTAGTCTGCTGGGGGGTATTCATGGCTACACCTTC. It codes for CASSLLGGIHGYTF.

The gene calls are TRBV4-1 and TRBJ2-3; 8 nucleotides align to TRBD2. With 0 bases clipped from V and 5 bases from J, the junction kept 16 bases outside the gene matches. CDR1 MGHRA and CDR2 YSYEKL come from the germline V gene. CDR3 length: 19 residues. This chain's CDR3 is CASSQDYRFDGRAKDTQYF. The CDR3 DNA reads as TGCGCCAGCAGCCAAGACTATCGTTTTGACGGGAGGGCCAAAGATACGCAGTATTTT.

This clone has only one observation. The rearrangement joins TRBV9 to TRBJ2-7, with D perhaps TRBD1 (6 bases). Trimming removed 0 bases at V and 2 bases at J, with 12 bases between. CDR3 size: 15 residues. Germline CDR1 reads SGDLS; CDR2 reads YYNGEE. The CDR3 region has the DNA TGTGCCAGCAGCGTAGAGGGGACACCTCCCTACGAGCAGTACTTC. Translating gives CASSVEGTPPYEQYF. The variable domain in full, with the rest retrieved from reference TRBV9 and TRBJ2-7, is DSGVTQTPKHLITATGQRVTLRCSPRSGDLSVYWYQQSLDQGLQFLIQYYNGEERAKGNILERFSAQQFPDLHSELNLSSLELGDSALYFCASSVEGTPPYEQYFGPGTRLTVT.

The V call is TRBV3-1 (or the pseudogene TRBV3-2), the J call TRBJ1-2, with TRBD1 as a possible D gene (5 bases). The CDR3 is made up of 13 amino acids. Germline loops: CDR1 LGHDT, CDR2 YNNKEL (reference sequence). The V gene lost 3 bases and the J gene lost 8 bases, with 13 bases spanning the gap. The CDR3 here is CASSQDGSGGYTF. The CDR3 DNA follows: TGTGCCAGCAGCCAGGACGGATCAGGGGGCTACACCTTC.

The CDR3 DNA follows: TGTGCCAGCCAGTCAGGGGCGCATGGCTACACCTTC. This translates into CASQSGAHGYTF. This rearrangement joins TRBV2 to TRBJ1-2; possibly TRBD1 for D (6 bases). Trimming removed 8 bases from V and 6 bases from J, with 13 bases in between. The CDR3 length is 12 residues. The V gene's germline CDR1 is SNHLY and CDR2 FYNNEI.

This rearrangement joins TRBV11-3 to TRBJ1-2; the match to TRBD1 covers 9 bases. Germline CDR1 SGHNT, CDR2 YENEEA. CDR3 length: 13 amino acids. V was clipped by 5 bases and J by 8 bases; unmatched bases: 6. The CDR3 is CASSPRTGDGYTF. DNA of the CDR3: TGTGCCAGCAGCCCCAGGACAGGGGACGGCTACACCTTC.

The rearrangement links TRBV5-5 to TRBJ1-4; no clear D. Germline loops: CDR1 SGHKS, CDR2 YYEKEE (reference sequence). Trimming stripped 5 bases from V and 7 bases from J, with 12 bases between. The CDR3 extends over 13 amino acids. CDR3 sequence reads: CASSRRYSEKLFF. For the CDR3, the DNA is TGTGCCAGCAGTCGGAGGTATAGTGAAAAACTGTTTTTT.

The V call is TRBV18, the J call TRBJ2-1, with a weak D call TRBD2 (6 bases). CDR1 KGHSH and CDR2 LQKENI come from the germline V gene. This CDR3 has 15 amino acids. V was shortened by 5 bases and J by 3 bases, with 14 bases between the two germline ends. The CDR3 DNA is TGTGCCAGCTCAGCGGCGGGAACCCTCTACAATGAGCAGTTCTTC. It yields the protein CASSAAGTLYNEQFF.

V gene TRBV7-3 combines with J gene TRBJ2-1; 7 positions match TRBD1. Germline-derived CDR1 and CDR2 are SGHTA and FQGTGA. The trim removed 5 bases at V and 6 bases at J, leaving 10 bases unmatched. The CDR3 contains 15 residues. The CDR3 loop is CASSLSRDSINEQFF. The DNA of the CDR3 is TGTGCCAGCAGCCTATCCCGGGACAGCATCAATGAGCAGTTCTTC. Full variable domain (rest looked up from reference TRBV7-3 and TRBJ2-1): GAGVSQTPSNKVTEKGKYVELRCDPISGHTALYWYRQSLGQGPEFLIYFQGTGAADDSGLPNDRFFAVRPEGSVSTLKIQRTERGDSAVYLCASSLSRDSINEQFFGPGTRLTVL.

This chain links TRBV6-6 with TRBJ1-5, with a weak D call TRBD1 (5 bases). CDR1 is MNHNY, CDR2 SVGAGI, per germline (reference sequence). This CDR3 is built from 15 residues. The V end lost 4 bases, the J end lost 1 base, and 11 bases lay between the germline ends. In nucleotides, the CDR3 is TGTGCCAGCAGTTTACAGGTCCTAAGCAATCAGCCCCAGCATTTT. Translation: CASSLQVLSNQPQHF.

The chain recombines TRBV2 with TRBJ2-3; TRBD2 agrees at 7 bases. The trim removed 7 bases at V and 3 bases at J, leaving 7 bases unmatched. The CDR3 is made up of 14 amino acids. Germline lookup yields CDR1 SNHLY and CDR2 FYNNEI. The CDR3 region has the DNA TGTGCCAGCACTGGAGGTAGCGGGACAGATACGCAGTATTTT. The encoded protein is CASTGGSGTDTQYF.

This sequence joins TRBV5-4 and TRBJ2-5; 16 bases map to TRBD2. The junction had 3 bases not matched to a gene; V was cut back by 5 bases and J by 5 bases. The CDR3 runs 15 residues. CDR1 is SGHNT and CDR2 is YYREEE in the germline V gene (reference sequence). CDR3 sequence: CASRSGLAGGETQYF. The CDR3 nucleotides are TGTGCCAGCAGATCGGGACTAGCGGGAGGGGAGACCCAGTACTTC.

This CDR3 is CASSLTTGSNPSTDTQYF. The CDR3 coding sequence is TGTGCCAGCAGCTTAACGACAGGGTCCAATCCTAGCACAGATACGCAGTATTTT. The chain uses TRBV7-9 and TRBJ2-3; 7 positions agree with TRBD1. Germline CDR1 is SEHNR and CDR2 is FQNEAQ (reference sequence). J lost 0 bases, V lost 2 bases, and 11 bases had no gene match. The CDR3 has 18 residues.